This entry concerns a single T cell receptor beta chain. The antigen is unknown. This entry belongs to a study of T cell responses to AZD1222 COVID-19 vaccine. Study-wide results and caveats: Among AZD1222 vaccinees, only six or seven were seropositive at baseline.

This CDR3 is 16 amino acids long. V dropped 1 base and J dropped 2 bases, with 9 bases sitting between them. CDR1 SEHNR and CDR2 FQNEAQ come from the germline V gene (reference sequence). Repertoires were generated with immunoSEQ multiplex PCR, while TCRdb's copy carries only in-frame clones and drops some. Of some 140,000 clones detected, roughly 90% appear once; the ten largest clones hold 3% to 3.5%. The chain carries TRBV7-9 and TRBJ2-6, with a weak D call TRBD2 (6 bases). This TCR was sampled from an adult in good health. Sequenced material: peripheral blood, taken on day 0 of AZD1222 vaccination. CDR3 region: CASSLVTGAGANVLTF. The CDR3 DNA follows: TGTGCCAGCAGCTTAGTAACGGGAGCTGGGGCCAACGTCCTGACTTTC.